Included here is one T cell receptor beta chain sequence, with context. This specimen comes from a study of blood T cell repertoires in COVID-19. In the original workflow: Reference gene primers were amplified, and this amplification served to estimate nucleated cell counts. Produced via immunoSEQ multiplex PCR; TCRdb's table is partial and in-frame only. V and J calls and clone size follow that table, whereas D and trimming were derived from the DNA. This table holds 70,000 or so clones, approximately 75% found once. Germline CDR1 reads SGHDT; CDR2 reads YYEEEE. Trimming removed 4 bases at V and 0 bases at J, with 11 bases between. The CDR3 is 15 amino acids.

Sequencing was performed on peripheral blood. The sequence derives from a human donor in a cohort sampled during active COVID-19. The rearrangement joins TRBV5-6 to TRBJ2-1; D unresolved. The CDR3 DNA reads TGTGCCAGCAGCCGGCTGACAAACTCCTACAATGAGCAGTTCTTC. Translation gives CASSRLTNSYNEQFF.